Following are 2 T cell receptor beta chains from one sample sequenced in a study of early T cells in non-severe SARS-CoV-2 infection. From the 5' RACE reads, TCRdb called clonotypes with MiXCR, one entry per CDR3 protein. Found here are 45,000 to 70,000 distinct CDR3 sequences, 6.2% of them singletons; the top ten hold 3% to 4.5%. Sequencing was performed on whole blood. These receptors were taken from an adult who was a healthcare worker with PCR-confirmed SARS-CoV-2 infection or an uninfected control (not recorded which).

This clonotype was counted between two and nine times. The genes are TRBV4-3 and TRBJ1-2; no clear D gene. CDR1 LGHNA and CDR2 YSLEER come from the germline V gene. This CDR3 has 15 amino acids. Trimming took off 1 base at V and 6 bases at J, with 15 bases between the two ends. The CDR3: CASSQAVLPDHGYTF. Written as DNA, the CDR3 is TGCGCCAGCAGCCAAGCGGTACTACCGGACCATGGCTACACCTTC.

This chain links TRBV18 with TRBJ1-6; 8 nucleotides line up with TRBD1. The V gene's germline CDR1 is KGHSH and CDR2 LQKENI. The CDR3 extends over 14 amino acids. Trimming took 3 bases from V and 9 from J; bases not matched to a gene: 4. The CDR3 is CASSPDRGSSPLHF. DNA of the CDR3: TGTGCCAGCTCACCCGACAGGGGATCTTCACCCCTCCACTTT.